Shown below are 12 T cell receptor beta chains from a single sample sequenced in a study of low-dose radiotherapy and immunotherapy resistance in tumors (dated by TCRdb to the early 2020s). To make first-strand cDNA, Superscript III was used along with a set of TRAV- and TRBV-specific primers so that both the TCRalpha and TCRbeta chains were covered. TCRs were amplified with Phusion for roughly 20 PCR cycles using a constant-region primer together with the adapter attached to the V primers. TCRdb reran the public reads through fastp at Q25 and MiXCR, keeping productive beta chains. Entries that share a CDR3 protein sequence are merged under the most common genes and DNA. A total of 8,500 to 14,000 distinct CDR3 sequences appear in this sample, 45% to 55% of them only once. In total, the top ten clones hold around 7.9% of the sample. The receptors here all came from a human donor with advanced metastatic prostate, ovarian, gallbladder or colorectal cancer (not recorded which). This table probably holds off-target reads from a library built for another chain.

The rearrangement joins TRBV14 to TRBJ2-2, with unresolved D. The germline V gene has CDR1 SGHDN and CDR2 FVKESK. V was cut by 6 bases and J by 2 bases, with 7 bases left in between. This CDR3 has 13 residues. The CDR3 here is CASRRVNTGELFF. In DNA form, the CDR3 reads TGTGCCAGCAGGCGTGTCAACACCGGGGAGCTGTTTTTT. The full variable domain, in which reference TRBV14 and TRBJ2-2 provide the parts outside the CDR3, is EAGVTQFPSHSVIEKGQTVTLRCDPISGHDNLYWYRRVMGKEIKFLLHFVKESKQDESGMPNNRFLAERTGGTYSTLKVQPAELEDSGVYFCASRRVNTGELFFGEGSRLTVL.

This clonotype has just a few counts. The J gene is TRBJ2-7, the V gene TRBV20-1; D is unresolved. This CDR3 region has 15 residues. V lost 8 bases, J lost 3 bases, and 23 bases lay in between. CDR1 is DFQATT, CDR2 SNEGSKA, per germline (reference sequence). The chain's CDR3 is CSTKTATSKNYEQYF. The CDR3 nucleotides read TGCAGTACGAAGACGGCGACATCTAAAAACTACGAGCAGTACTTC.

This chain links TRBV14 with TRBJ2-7; the D gene is possibly TRBD1 (6 bases). CDR1 and CDR2 (germline): SGHDN, FVKESK. Trimming removed 4 bases at V and 6 bases at J, with 19 bases between. The CDR3 loop spans 15 amino acids. The CDR3 protein is CASSPFSGLRGEQYF. The DNA of the CDR3 is TGTGCCAGCAGCCCCTTCTCCGGACTCAGGGGCGAGCAGTACTTC.

The chain employs TRBV5-1 and TRBJ1-2, with TRBD1 matching 9 bases. From germline, CDR1 is SGHRS and CDR2 YFSETQ. V lost 1 base, J lost 6 bases, and 4 bases stayed unmatched. The CDR3 runs 14 residues. For the CDR3, the DNA is TGCGCCAGCAGCTTGACCGGGACAGGGCATGGCTACACCTTC. It is translated as CASSLTGTGHGYTF.

The J gene is TRBJ2-5, the V gene TRBV28, with TRBD1 identical over 8 bases. The CDR3 contains 15 residues. After removal of 3 bases from V and 10 bases from J, the junction contained 13 bases not matched to a gene. Germline CDR1 MDHEN, CDR2 SYDVKM. CDR3 loop: CASSFADRVWGSQYF. The CDR3 DNA reads as TGTGCCAGCAGTTTTGCGGACAGGGTTTGGGGAAGCCAGTACTTC.

The V gene is TRBV12-3 or TRBV12-4, the J gene TRBJ2-3; D not certain. The V and J ends lost 3 bases and 0 bases respectively, with 7 bases between them. This CDR3 has 14 residues. The CDR3 nucleotides read TGTGCCAGCAGTTTCTCCGCTAGCACAGATACGCAGTATTTT. It encodes CASSFSASTDTQYF.

This clonotype was counted only a few times. This chain joins TRBV14 and TRBJ2-1; D uncertain. Trimming pared 8 bases from V and 0 bases from J, leaving 8 bases between. This CDR3 contains 13 residues. Germline CDR1 and CDR2: SGHDN and FVKESK. The CDR3 region is CASATGSYNEQFF. CDR3 in DNA: TGTGCCAGCGCGACGGGCTCCTACAATGAGCAGTTCTTC.

The chain couples TRBV28 to TRBJ2-7, with D perhaps matching TRBD1 or TRBD2 (5 bases each). The germline V and J ends were trimmed by 3 bases and 0 bases, with 12 bases remaining between them. The CDR3 totals 15 residues. CDR1 and CDR2 (germline): MDHEN, SYDVKM. CDR3 residues: CASSLGTESSYEQYF. The CDR3 nucleotides are TGTGCCAGCAGTTTGGGGACGGAGAGCTCCTACGAGCAGTACTTC.

The chain links TRBV6-8 to TRBJ1-6; 9 bases align to TRBD1. With V trimmed by 5 bases and J by 5 bases, 7 bases remained unmatched. There are 16 residues in the CDR3. Germline V gives CDR1 MNHGY, CDR2 SAAAGT. CDR3 residues: CASSGRDRADNSPLHF. The CDR3 DNA reads as TGTGCCAGCAGTGGACGGGACAGGGCAGATAATTCACCCCTCCACTTT.

The CDR3 DNA follows: TGTGCCAGCAGTGGAGACAGGGGGCAGGGGACTGAAGCTTTCTTT. It specifies CASSGDRGQGTEAFF. The chain uses TRBV2 and TRBJ1-1; TRBD1 aligns across 10 bases. The V and J ends lost 4 bases and 5 bases, in that order; junction bases with no gene match: 7. Germline CDR1 SNHLY, CDR2 FYNNEI. This CDR3 is built from 15 residues.

This clonotype was observed a few times. The rearrangement uses TRBV4-1 and TRBJ1-4; a possible D gene is TRBD1 (5 bases). V was trimmed by 1 base and J by 4 bases, leaving 7 bases between them. This CDR3 comprises 14 residues. Per the germline V gene, CDR1 is MGHRA and CDR2 is YSYEKL. This chain's CDR3 is CASSQGQSNEKLFF. For the CDR3, the DNA is TGCGCCAGCAGCCAAGGACAGAGTAATGAAAAACTGTTTTTT.

This clonotype has a handful of counts. This chain uses TRBV2 with TRBJ2-2; TRBD2 agrees at 10 bases. Germline assignment: CDR1 SNHLY and CDR2 FYNNEI. V was pared by 6 bases and J by 6 bases, with 7 bases of the junction left unmatched. This CDR3 contains 15 residues. In DNA form, the CDR3 reads TGTGCCAGCAGGGGAAGCGGGAGGGCCGCCGGGGAGCTGTTTTTT. It codes for CASRGSGRAAGELFF.